These 22 T cell receptor beta chains share one sample of origin, sequenced in a study of cytomegalovirus exposure and HLA in healthy donors. It was with 60 Vbeta and 13 Jbeta primers that the PCR ran. Sequenced by immunoSEQ multiplex PCR; TCRdb stores in-frame clones only, minus some. Among 150,000 to 200,000 clones listed, roughly 87% were seen once. Material: PBMCs. These receptor sequences come from a man aged 50 to 60 in good health and CMV-seropositive.

This chain uses TRBV7-9 with TRBJ2-2, with 13 bases that match TRBD2. Looked up from germline, CDR1 is SEHNR and CDR2 is FQNEAQ (reference sequence). J lost 6 bases, V lost 4 bases, and 2 bases had no gene match. The CDR3 totals 15 residues. CDR3 in amino acids: CASSSLAGGPGELFF. DNA of the CDR3: TGTGCCAGCAGCTCACTAGCGGGGGGGCCCGGGGAGCTGTTTTTT.

This chain links TRBV7-9 with TRBJ2-4, with D tentatively TRBD2 (6 bases). This CDR3 spans 15 amino acids. The V end lost 4 bases, the J end lost 10 bases, and 20 bases lay between the germline ends. Looked up from germline, CDR1 is SEHNR and CDR2 is FQNEAQ (reference sequence). CDR3 in amino acids: CASSSGNTGGLIQYF. In DNA form, the CDR3 reads TGTGCCAGCAGCTCGGGAAACACCGGGGGTTTAATTCAGTACTTC.

As DNA, the CDR3 is TGTGCCAGCAGTTATGGACAGTATGGCTACACCTTC. This encodes CASSYGQYGYTF. The chain joins TRBV28 to TRBJ1-2; D might be TRBD1 (6 bases). V was pared by 4 bases and J by 5 bases, with 8 bases between. The germline V gene encodes CDR1 MDHEN and CDR2 SYDVKM. The CDR3 sequence is 12 residues long.

The V and J genes are TRBV29-1 and TRBJ2-7, with 9 positions matching TRBD1. Trimming took 6 bases from V and 5 from J; bases not matched to a gene: 5. CDR1 and CDR2 from the germline V gene are SQVTM and ANQGSEA. CDR3 size: 12 residues. The CDR3 DNA is TGCAGCGTAAACAGGGGGCACGACGAGCAGTACTTC. Translated: CSVNRGHDEQYF.

This rearrangement joins TRBV5-6 to TRBJ2-7, with TRBD2 identical over 9 bases. Germline lookup yields CDR1 SGHDT and CDR2 YYEEEE. Trimming took 4 bases from V and 4 from J; bases not matched to a gene: 9. CDR3 length: 15 amino acids. This CDR3 is CASSGRAGGTYEQYF. CDR3 nucleotide sequence: TGTGCCAGCAGCGGAAGAGCGGGAGGTACGTACGAGCAGTACTTC.

V usage is TRBV25-1 and J usage is TRBJ2-2; TRBD1 matches at 10 bases. With 2 bases clipped from V and 3 bases from J, the junction kept 3 bases outside the gene matches. Germline loops: CDR1 MGHDK, CDR2 SYGVNS. CDR3 size: 16 residues. For the CDR3, the DNA is TGTGCCAGCAGTGAAGGGGACAGGGGATACACCGGGGAGCTGTTTTTT. Amino acid sequence: CASSEGDRGYTGELFF. The whole variable domain, remainder taken from reference TRBV25-1 and TRBJ2-2, is EADIYQTPRYLVIGTGKKITLECSQTMGHDKMYWYQQDPGMELHLIHYSYGVNSTEKGDLSSESTVSRIRTEHFPLTLESARPSHTSQYLCASSEGDRGYTGELFFGEGSRLTVL.

This clone was found once. This chain uses TRBV28 with TRBJ1-1; D perhaps matches TRBD1 (5 bases). There are 15 residues in the CDR3. Germline V gives CDR1 MDHEN, CDR2 SYDVKM. V shed 6 bases and J shed 7 bases, with 21 bases lying between them. In DNA form, the CDR3 reads TGTGCCAGCAGCGTCTCACAGGAACTCGGGGGTGAAGCTTTCTTT. Translating gives CASSVSQELGGEAFF.

This clone was detected only a few times. This chain connects TRBV5-6 to TRBJ1-1, with unresolved D. Trimming left V 4 bases short and J 0 bases short, with 7 bases between. Germline CDR1 SGHDT, CDR2 YYEEEE. This CDR3 has 13 residues. The CDR3 DNA reads as TGTGCCAGCAGCCCAGGAATGAACACTGAAGCTTTCTTT. Translated, it gives CASSPGMNTEAFF.

V usage is TRBV28 and J usage is TRBJ1-5; the D is unclear. The germline gives CDR1 MDHEN, CDR2 SYDVKM. The CDR3 consists of 14 residues. V gave up 4 bases and J gave up 0 bases, with 7 bases separating them. CDR3: CASSWPHSNQPQHF. For the CDR3, the DNA is TGTGCCAGCAGTTGGCCTCATAGCAATCAGCCCCAGCATTTT.

The gene calls are TRBV6-5 and TRBJ2-1; possibly TRBD2 for D (5 bases). CDR3 length equals 14 residues. V was shortened by 4 bases and J by 4 bases, with 11 bases between the two germline ends. Germline V gives CDR1 MNHEY, CDR2 SVGAGI. The DNA of the CDR3 is TGTGCCAGCAGTTCACTAGAAACGTACAATGAGCAGTTCTTC. This sequence encodes CASSSLETYNEQFF.

The genes are TRBV5-5 and TRBJ1-3; 7 bases are a match to TRBD1. With 3 bases clipped from V and 3 bases from J, the junction kept 6 bases outside the gene matches. The germline V gene encodes CDR1 SGHKS and CDR2 YYEKEE (reference sequence). CDR3 length: 15 amino acids. CDR3 DNA: TGTGCCAGCAGCTACCACAGGGGAGGTGGAAACACCATATATTTT. Translating it yields CASSYHRGGGNTIYF.

There are a few counts of this clone. The rearrangement joins TRBV9 to TRBJ1-1; D gene ambiguous. The V gene lost 0 bases and the J gene lost 4 bases, with 10 bases spanning the gap. CDR1 and CDR2 (germline): SGDLS, YYNGEE. This CDR3 spans 14 amino acids. The CDR3 sequence is CASSVGPGSTEAFF. The DNA of the CDR3 is TGTGCCAGCAGCGTAGGGCCGGGGAGCACTGAAGCTTTCTTT.

This clone was counted between two and nine times. The rearrangement links TRBV4-1 to TRBJ2-3, with 8 positions matching TRBD1. The germline gives CDR1 MGHRA, CDR2 YSYEKL. The CDR3 consists of 15 residues. The V and J ends lost 3 bases and 4 bases, in that order; junction bases with no gene match: 6. The chain's CDR3 is CASSHSGQGSDTQYF. In DNA, the CDR3 is TGCGCCAGCAGCCACTCCGGACAGGGTTCAGATACGCAGTATTTT.

The chain is built from TRBV15 and TRBJ2-7; 8 nucleotides line up with TRBD1. V shed 5 bases and J 6 bases; nucleotides not matched to a gene: 12. The CDR3 runs to 15 residues. Germline V gene lookup returns CDR1 LNHNV and CDR2 YYDKDF (reference sequence). CDR3 residues: CATSGTGGIFSEQYF. CDR3 bases: TGTGCCACCAGCGGTACAGGGGGTATCTTCTCCGAGCAGTACTTC.

The V gene is TRBV2, the J gene TRBJ2-3, with TRBD2 matching 10 bases. The V gene's germline CDR1 is SNHLY and CDR2 FYNNEI. With V trimmed by 6 bases and J by 1 base, 7 bases remained unmatched. This CDR3 has 16 residues. CDR3 protein: CASRFTSGTRTDTQYF. CDR3 nucleotide sequence: TGTGCCAGCAGGTTTACTAGCGGGACCCGCACAGATACGCAGTATTTT.

The CDR3 sequence: CASSSGQPYNSPLHF. CDR3 nucleotides: TGCGCCAGCAGCAGCGGACAGCCCTATAATTCACCCCTCCACTTT. V gene TRBV5-1 combines with J gene TRBJ1-6; D is possibly TRBD1 (6 bases). Germline CDR1 and CDR2: SGHRS and YFSETQ. Trimming pared 4 bases from V and 2 bases from J, leaving 10 bases between. The CDR3 covers 15 residues.

The V gene is TRBV11-2, the J gene TRBJ1-1; D might be TRBD1 (5 bases). V shed 5 bases and J shed 1 base, with 14 bases lying between them. Germline-derived CDR1 and CDR2 are SGHAT and FQNNGV. The CDR3 extends over 15 amino acids. The CDR3 region has the DNA TGTGCCAGCAGCGCCTCAACCACAGGGAACACTGAAGCTTTCTTT. Its translation is CASSASTTGNTEAFF.

This rearrangement joins TRBV9 to TRBJ1-6; D might be TRBD1 (6 bases). The germline gives CDR1 SGDLS, CDR2 YYNGEE. CDR3 size: 15 residues. With 4 bases removed from V and 9 bases from J, the gap between germline ends came to 17 bases. The CDR3 nucleotides read TGTGCCAGCAGCCCCAGAGGGCAGGGGACTTCACCCCTCCACTTT. Translated: CASSPRGQGTSPLHF.

This clone has only a few counts. The chain links TRBV5-6 to TRBJ2-7; D unclear. In germline, CDR1 is SGHDT, CDR2 YYEEEE. CDR3 length: 13 amino acids. V was shortened by 4 bases and J by 2 bases, with 10 bases between the two germline ends. In DNA form, the CDR3 reads TGTGCCAGCAGCGTTAGTACCCCCTACGAGCAGTACTTC. It specifies CASSVSTPYEQYF.

V is TRBV5-1 and J is TRBJ2-7; 12 nucleotides align to TRBD1. The CDR3 runs to 14 residues. The V gene end was trimmed by 4 bases and the J gene end by 6 bases; junction bases not matched to a gene: 5. Looked up from germline, CDR1 is SGHRS and CDR2 is YFSETQ. CDR3 in amino acids: CASSAGTGGLEQYF. CDR3 DNA: TGCGCCAGCAGCGCCGGGACAGGGGGCCTCGAGCAGTACTTC. Filled out from reference TRBV5-1 and TRBJ2-7, the complete variable domain reads KAGVTQTPRYLIKTRGQQVTLSCSPISGHRSVSWYQQTPGQGLQFLFEYFSETQRNKGNFPGRFSGRQFSNSRSEMNVSTLELGDSALYLCASSAGTGGLEQYFGPGTRLTVT.

This chain joins TRBV5-5 and TRBJ1-2, with a weak D call TRBD1 (6 bases). V lost 2 bases, J lost 3 bases, and 11 bases lay in between. Germline-derived CDR1 and CDR2 are SGHKS and YYEKEE (reference sequence). The CDR3 contains 14 residues. The CDR3 reads CASSFGGGDYGYTF. CDR3 nucleotide sequence: TGTGCCAGCAGCTTCGGGGGGGGCGACTATGGCTACACCTTC.

This clone has only one observation. As DNA, the CDR3 is TGTGCCAGCAGTTCCCGGGACACGTATGGCTACACCTTC. It encodes CASSSRDTYGYTF. The chain uses TRBV28 and TRBJ1-2; possible D gene TRBD1, 6 bases. The germline V gene encodes CDR1 MDHEN and CDR2 SYDVKM. V was pared by 4 bases and J by 5 bases, with 11 bases between. CDR3 length: 13 residues.